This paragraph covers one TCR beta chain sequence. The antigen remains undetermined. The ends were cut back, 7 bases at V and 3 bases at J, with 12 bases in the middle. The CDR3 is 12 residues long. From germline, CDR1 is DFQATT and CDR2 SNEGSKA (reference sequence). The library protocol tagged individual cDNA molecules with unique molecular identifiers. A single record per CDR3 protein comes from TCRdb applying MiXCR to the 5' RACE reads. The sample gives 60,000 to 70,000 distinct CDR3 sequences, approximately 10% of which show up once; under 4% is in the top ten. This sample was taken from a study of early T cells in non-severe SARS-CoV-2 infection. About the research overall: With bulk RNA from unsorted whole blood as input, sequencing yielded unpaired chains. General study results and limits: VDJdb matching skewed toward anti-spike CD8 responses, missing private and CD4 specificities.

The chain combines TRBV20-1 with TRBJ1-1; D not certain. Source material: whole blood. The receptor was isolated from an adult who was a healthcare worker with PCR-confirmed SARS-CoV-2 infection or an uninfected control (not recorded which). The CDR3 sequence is CSVPDGDTEAFF. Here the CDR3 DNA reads TGCAGTGTTCCCGATGGGGACACTGAAGCTTTCTTT.